The 4 T cell receptor beta chains reported below all come from one sample, sequenced in a study of T cell repertoires in cytomegalovirus infection. MiXCR, run by TCRdb on the reads, gives a single entry per CDR3 protein. This table holds around 430,000 distinct CDR3 sequences, more than 40% found once. The antigens for these receptors are not known. The sequencing used cultured PBMCs, collected from culture after CMV antigen stimulation. The receptor source for this set is a human donor in good health (CMV status not recorded). Some clones in this sample may be carry-over from other donors' samples.

The CDR3 region is CASSHLTGTVAEKLFF. Written as DNA, the CDR3 is TGCGCCAGCAGCCATCTGACAGGGACGGTAGCTGAAAAACTGTTTTTT. J is TRBJ1-4 and V is TRBV4-1; 7 bases fit TRBD1. V dropped 3 bases and J dropped 7; count of bases not matched to a gene: 11. The CDR3 runs 16 residues. Germline V CDR1 and CDR2: MGHRA, YSYEKL.

This clonotype was observed a few times. The chain employs TRBV6-1 and TRBJ1-1; no firm D call. The CDR3 spans 12 residues. CDR1 and CDR2 from the germline V gene are MNHNS and SASEGT. V dropped 6 bases and J dropped 5 bases, with 10 bases sitting between them. CDR3 nucleotide sequence: TGTGCCAGCAGCCGGACCGGGACTGAAGCTTTCTTT. This encodes CASSRTGTEAFF.

This clonotype occurred many times. The chain is built from TRBV7-2 and TRBJ1-1, with a possible D match to TRBD1 (6 bases). Germline assignment: CDR1 SGHTA and CDR2 FQGNSA. V lost 5 bases and J 2 bases, leaving 9 bases between the germline ends. CDR3 length: 13 amino acids. This CDR3 reads CASSGQLNTEAFF. The CDR3 DNA is TGTGCCAGCAGCGGACAGCTAAACACTGAAGCTTTCTTT.

V is TRBV7-9 and J is TRBJ2-5; 8 bases fit TRBD1. Trimming removed 7 bases from V and 7 bases from J; junction bases left unmatched: 5. The length of the CDR3 is 12 residues. Germline CDR1 is SEHNR and CDR2 is FQNEAQ (reference sequence). CDR3 residues: CASTGQGGTQYF. The CDR3 DNA is TGTGCCAGCACCGGACAGGGAGGGACCCAGTACTTC. The full variable domain, rest sourced from reference TRBV7-9 and TRBJ2-5, is DTGVSQNPRHKITKRGQNVTFRCDPISEHNRLYWYRQTLGQGPEFLTYFQNEAQLEKSRLLSDRFSAERPKGSFSTLEIQRTEQGDSAMYLCASTGQGGTQYFGPGTRLLVL.